These 18 T cell receptor beta chains were all obtained from the same sample, sequenced in a study of regulatory T cells in long-lasting Graves disease. As for time point: newly diagnosed GD, antithyroid drugs for less than 3 months. Scientists built the TCR library using RNA that was extracted from PBMCs. Building the TCR beta libraries relied on iRepertoire HTBI primers, and CDR3 regions underwent Arm-PCR. TCRdb fed the multiplex PCR reads into MiXCR, producing one record per CDR3 protein. The sample holds roughly 380,000 distinct CDR3 sequences; 15% to 18% are singletons and the top ten take roughly 20%. The specimen was peripheral blood mononuclear cells (PBMCs), collected at new diagnosis, from a patient treated with antithyroid drugs. Receptor source: a female donor with Graves disease.

This clonotype was counted many times. J is TRBJ2-3 and V is TRBV9, with TRBD2 as a possible D gene (5 bases). The length of the CDR3 is 15 residues. The V end lost 4 bases, the J end lost 5 bases, and 17 bases lay between the germline ends. CDR1 SGDLS and CDR2 YYNGEE come from the germline V gene. The CDR3 is CASSPSGRPLDTQYF. CDR3 in DNA: TGTGCCAGCAGCCCTTCGGGAAGACCCCTAGATACGCAGTATTTT.

This clonotype came up many times. The gene calls are TRBV20-1 and TRBJ1-2; tentative D call: TRBD1 (6 bases). This CDR3 comprises 13 residues. Trimming shortened V by 0 bases and J by 8 bases, and 13 bases separated the two germline ends. Germline V gene lookup returns CDR1 DFQATT and CDR2 SNEGSKA (reference sequence). CDR3 nucleotide sequence: TGCAGTGCTAGAGATCCCAGGGGCTGGGGCTACACCTTC. Its translation is CSARDPRGWGYTF.

This clonotype was counted a few times. This sequence joins TRBV5-1 and TRBJ1-1, with D possibly being TRBD1 (5 bases). The CDR3 spans 13 residues. From germline, CDR1 is SGHRS and CDR2 YFSETQ. With 4 bases removed from V and 10 bases from J, the gap between germline ends came to 17 bases. DNA of the CDR3: TGCGCCAGCAGCCAGGATGGGGCGATCGGAGCTTTCTTT. It yields the protein CASSQDGAIGAFF.

V usage is TRBV10-3 and J usage is TRBJ2-3; D unclear. CDR1 and CDR2 (germline): ENHRY, SYGVKD. The CDR3 contains 14 residues. V was cut by 4 bases and J by 0 bases, with 8 bases left in between. As DNA, the CDR3 is TGTGCCATCAGTGGGTCCACTAGCACAGATACGCAGTATTTT. Protein: CAISGSTSTDTQYF.

This clonotype has ten or more counts. V usage is TRBV6-4 and J usage is TRBJ2-7, with D perhaps matching TRBD1 or TRBD2 (8 bases each). The germline V and J ends were trimmed by 4 bases and 6 bases, with 19 bases remaining between them. This CDR3 has 15 amino acids. Germline V gene lookup returns CDR1 MRHNA and CDR2 SNTAGT. The CDR3 coding sequence is TGTGCCAGCAGTGCATCGGGGGGGACAGGAGCCGAGCAGTACTTC. Translating it yields CASSASGGTGAEQYF.

This clonotype was counted at least ten times. The chain uses TRBV3-1 and TRBJ1-1; possible D gene TRBD1, 5 bases. The CDR3 runs 13 residues. Looked up from germline, CDR1 is LGHDT and CDR2 is YNNKEL (reference sequence). The ends were cut back, 4 bases at V and 4 bases at J, with 10 bases in the middle. The CDR3 DNA follows: TGTGCCAGCAGCCCGGGGGTGAGCACTGAAGCTTTCTTT. The encoded protein is CASSPGVSTEAFF.

At least ten counts were recorded for this clonotype. V usage is TRBV29-1 and J usage is TRBJ1-1; D uncertain. CDR1 is SQVTM and CDR2 is ANQGSEA in the germline V gene. The CDR3 runs to 14 residues. Trimming took off 4 bases at V and 1 base at J, with 13 bases between the two ends. CDR3: CSVGWAVRNTEAFF. CDR3 nucleotides: TGCAGCGTTGGTTGGGCGGTTCGGAACACTGAAGCTTTCTTT.

Many counts were recorded for this clonotype. The chain combines TRBV12-3 or TRBV12-4 with TRBJ1-2; D gene uncertain. The CDR3 is 13 amino acids. The V and J ends lost 3 bases and 6 bases respectively, with 11 bases between them. In DNA, the CDR3 is TGTGCCAGCAGTTTTAGTAGGCAGGATGGCTACACCTTC. This encodes CASSFSRQDGYTF.

This clonotype appeared many times. The chain uses TRBV20-1 and TRBJ1-2; D not resolved. From germline, CDR1 is DFQATT and CDR2 SNEGSKA (reference sequence). The CDR3 loop spans 14 amino acids. V lost 5 bases and J 0 bases, leaving 13 bases between the germline ends. The CDR3 DNA sequence: TGCAGTGCTGCTTCAGGAGCCGCTAACTATGGCTACACCTTC. Translation gives CSAASGAANYGYTF.

This clonotype has just a few counts. The rearrangement joins TRBV2 to TRBJ2-1; TRBD2 might be the D (6 bases). This CDR3 spans 16 amino acids. The germline gives CDR1 SNHLY, CDR2 FYNNEI. V was shortened by 3 bases and J by 0 bases, with 12 bases between the two germline ends. The CDR3 region is CASSEGLDYSYNEQFF. The CDR3 DNA is TGTGCCAGCAGTGAGGGTTTGGACTACTCCTACAATGAGCAGTTCTTC. Drawing the rest from reference TRBV2 and TRBJ2-1, the complete variable domain is EPEVTQTPSHQVTQMGQEVILRCVPISNHLYFYWYRQILGQKVEFLVSFYNNEISEKSEIFDDQFSVERPDGSNFTLKIRSTKLEDSAMYFCASSEGLDYSYNEQFFGPGTRLTVL.

This clonotype was detected ten times or more. V gene TRBV7-2 combines with J gene TRBJ2-1, with D maybe TRBD1 (7 bases). Trimming removed 5 bases from V and 7 bases from J, with 30 bases in between. The CDR3 covers 19 residues. The germline gives CDR1 SGHTA, CDR2 FQGNSA. In nucleotides, the CDR3 is TGTGCCAGCAGCCGAGGGACAGCGATGGGGAGGTCGATACGAAATGAGCAGTTCTTC. This codes for CASSRGTAMGRSIRNEQFF.

This clonotype was observed at least ten times. This sequence joins TRBV11-1 and TRBJ2-2, with 9 bases that match TRBD1. CDR3 length equals 16 residues. V shed 3 bases and J 7 bases; nucleotides not matched to a gene: 9. CDR1 is SGHAT and CDR2 is FQDESV in the germline V gene (reference sequence). In DNA form, the CDR3 reads TGTGCCAGCAGCTTTACAGGGGGCACTTATAGCGGGGAGCTGTTTTTT. This translates into CASSFTGGTYSGELFF.

The table lists this clonotype with many counts. The chain recombines TRBV27 with TRBJ1-5; the D is unclear. V lost 8 bases and J 3 bases, leaving 14 bases between the germline ends. Germline CDR1 MNHEY, CDR2 SMNVEV (reference sequence). This CDR3 is 14 amino acids long. This chain's CDR3 is CASSYAGFNQPQHF. CDR3 bases: TGTGCCAGCTCCTACGCGGGATTCAATCAGCCCCAGCATTTT.

This clonotype appeared many times. This chain uses TRBV13 with TRBJ2-1; unclear D gene. Trimming took 5 bases from V and 9 from J, leaving 8 bases between them. This CDR3 has 11 residues. CDR1 PRHDT and CDR2 FYEKMQ come from the germline V gene (reference sequence). The CDR3 coding sequence is TGTGCCAGCAGCATGGTTCCTGAGCAGTTCTTC. Protein sequence: CASSMVPEQFF.

This clonotype was observed at least ten times. The V and J genes are TRBV12-3 or TRBV12-4 and TRBJ1-1; D not resolved. This CDR3 spans 14 amino acids. Trimming took off 2 bases at V and 4 bases at J, with 11 bases between the two ends. Here the CDR3 DNA reads TGTGCCAGCAGTTTAATCGCACAAAGCACTGAAGCTTTCTTT. This encodes CASSLIAQSTEAFF.

This clonotype came up many times. The V gene is TRBV12-3 or TRBV12-4, the J gene TRBJ2-3; the D gene could be TRBD1 or TRBD2 (5 bases each). The length of the CDR3 is 17 residues. V lost 6 bases to trimming and J lost 0 bases, with 19 bases between them. The CDR3 DNA reads TGTGCCAGCAGCTTACACTCTATTTGGGACAGCACAGATACGCAGTATTTT. The encoded protein is CASSLHSIWDSTDTQYF.

The genes are TRBV27 and TRBJ2-7; 8 positions match TRBD2. The CDR3 contains 15 residues. V shed 8 bases and J 3 bases; nucleotides not matched to a gene: 12. The V gene's germline CDR1 is MNHEY and CDR2 SMNVEV (reference sequence). The DNA for the CDR3 is TGTGCCAGCCGGGGGGGGGACCAGCCAAACTACGAGCAGTACTTC. Translating gives CASRGGDQPNYEQYF.

There are many counts of this clonotype. The CDR3 nucleotides read TGTGCCAGCAGCTTAACGGGGTACGAGCAGTACTTC. Translating gives CASSLTGYEQYF. J is TRBJ2-7 and V is TRBV7-9, with D perhaps matching TRBD2 (5 bases). The CDR3 has 12 amino acids. The V and J ends lost 2 bases and 4 bases respectively, with 6 bases between them. The V gene's germline CDR1 is SEHNR and CDR2 FQNEAQ (reference sequence). The variable domain in full, with the rest retrieved from reference TRBV7-9 and TRBJ2-7, is DTGVSQNPRHKITKRGQNVTFRCDPISEHNRLYWYRQTLGQGPEFLTYFQNEAQLEKSRLLSDRFSAERPKGSFSTLEIQRTEQGDSAMYLCASSLTGYEQYFGPGTRLTVT.